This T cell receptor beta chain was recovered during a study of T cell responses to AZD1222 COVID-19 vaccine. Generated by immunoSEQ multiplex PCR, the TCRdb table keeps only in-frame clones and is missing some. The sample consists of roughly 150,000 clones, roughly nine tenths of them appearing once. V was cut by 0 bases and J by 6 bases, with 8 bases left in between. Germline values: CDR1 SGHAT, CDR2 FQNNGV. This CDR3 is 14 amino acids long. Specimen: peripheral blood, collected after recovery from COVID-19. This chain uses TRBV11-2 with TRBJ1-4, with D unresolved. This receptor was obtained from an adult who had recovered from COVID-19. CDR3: CASSLEGWDEKLFF. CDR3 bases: TGTGCCAGCAGCTTAGAAGGGTGGGATGAAAAACTGTTTTTT.